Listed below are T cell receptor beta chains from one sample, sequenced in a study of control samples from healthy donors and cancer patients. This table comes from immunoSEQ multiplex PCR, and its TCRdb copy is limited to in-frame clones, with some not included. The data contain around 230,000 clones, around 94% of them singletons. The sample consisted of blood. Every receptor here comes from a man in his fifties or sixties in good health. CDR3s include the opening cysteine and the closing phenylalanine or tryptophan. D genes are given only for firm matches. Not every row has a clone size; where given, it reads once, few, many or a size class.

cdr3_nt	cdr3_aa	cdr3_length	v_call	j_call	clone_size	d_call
TGTGCCAGCAGGTCAGGTAGTTCTGCTGGGGCCAACGTCCTGACTTTC	CASRSGSSAGANVLTF	16	TRBV27	TRBJ2-6	-	-
TGTGCCAGCAGTTTGATAGCGACGGTCGGCTATGGCTACACCTTC	CASSLIATVGYGYTF	15	TRBV28	TRBJ1-2	-	-
TGTGCCAGCAGCACGCAGAGGCAGTTCTTC	CASSTQRQFF	10	TRBV11-2	TRBJ2-1	-	-
TGTGCCAGCTTAGGCGGAGACAGGTCTGGCTACACCTTC	CASLGGDRSGYTF	13	TRBV18	TRBJ1-2	once	-
TGTGCCAGCAGTTACTCCCCTACTCCACAAGAGACCCAGTACTTC	CASSYSPTPQETQYF	15	TRBV6-5	TRBJ2-5	once	-
TGTGCCAGCAGTTCCCCAGGGGTTAGTATTGAAAAACTGTTTTTT	CASSSPGVSIEKLFF	15	TRBV28	TRBJ1-4	-	-
TGTGCCAGCAGCTTAGGGACGGGTAGGACTGAAGCTTTCTTT	CASSLGTGRTEAFF	14	TRBV11-2	TRBJ1-1	-	-
TGTGCCAGCAGCCAGGGGGCCCTAGCGGGGGGGATCACAGATACGCAGTATTTT	CASSQGALAGGITDTQYF	18	TRBV4-2	TRBJ2-3	-	TRBD2
TGTGCCAGCTCACCTAACCCGGGGGAGTGGGATCAGCCCCAGCATTTT	CASSPNPGEWDQPQHF	16	TRBV18	TRBJ1-5	-	-
TGTGCCAGTAGTAAGGGGCAGGGCTCGAATCAGCCCCAGCATTTT	CASSKGQGSNQPQHF	15	TRBV19	TRBJ1-5	-	-
TGTGCCAGCAGCTTATCCGGACAAAAGAACACTGAAGCTTTCTTT	CASSLSGQKNTEAFF	15	TRBV7-2	TRBJ1-1	-	-
TGCGCCAGCAGCTTGGGAATGGGTAGCCATTCCTACGAGCAGTACTTC	CASSLGMGSHSYEQYF	16	TRBV5-1	TRBJ2-7	-	-
TGTGCCAGCAGCTTAGAGGGGCGGGTCACTGAAGCTTTCTTT	CASSLEGRVTEAFF	14	TRBV7-9	TRBJ1-1	-	-
TGTGCCAGCAGCGTAGCCCCCCCGGGACCCGGCGGAGATACGCAGTATTTT	CASSVAPPGPGGDTQYF	17	TRBV9	TRBJ2-3	once	-
TGTGCCAGCAGTTACTCAGGGGTTGAGCAGTACTTC	CASSYSGVEQYF	12	TRBV6-5	TRBJ2-7	-	-
TGTGCCAGCAGCGTAGACAGGGGCGGTGGGGAGACCCAGTACTTC	CASSVDRGGGETQYF	15	TRBV9	TRBJ2-5	once	TRBD1
TGTGCCAGCACGGGACAGGGGAACACTGAAGCTTTCTTT	CASTGQGNTEAFF	13	TRBV2	TRBJ1-1	-	TRBD1
TGTGCCAGCAGCCGATCATCGAGCTCCTACAATGAGCAGTTCTTC	CASSRSSSSYNEQFF	15	TRBV5-4	TRBJ2-1	-	-
TGTGCCAGCAGCTTAATACCTGAGAATGAAAAACTGTTTTTT	CASSLIPENEKLFF	14	TRBV5-5	TRBJ1-4	-	-
TGTGCCAGCAGCTCCGGGACAGGCTCTCACGGCTACACCTTC	CASSSGTGSHGYTF	14	TRBV6-2/TRBV6-3	TRBJ1-2	-	TRBD1
TGTGCCAGCCGCCCGGGAGCGGGAGCTTGGGTCCTCCACTTT	CASRPGAGAWVLHF	14	TRBV3-1/TRBV3-2	TRBJ1-6	-	-
TGTGCCAGCAGTTCCCACCTAGCGGGGGGGCAACATACGCAGTATTTT	CASSSHLAGGQHTQYF	16	TRBV27	TRBJ2-3	-	TRBD2
TGCGCCAGCAGCTTGGTGGCAGGGGATGTTTCACCCCTCCACTTT	CASSLVAGDVSPLHF	15	TRBV5-1	TRBJ1-6	once	-
TGTGCCAGCAGTGAAAGGGGGTATAATGAAAAACTGTTTTTT	CASSERGYNEKLFF	14	TRBV2	TRBJ1-4	-	-
TGTGCCAGCAACGACAGGGAATATAGCAATCAGCCCCAGCATTTT	CASNDREYSNQPQHF	15	TRBV2	TRBJ1-5	once	TRBD1
TGTGCCAGCAGTGAATGGAGGGACTCTGGAAACACCATATATTTT	CASSEWRDSGNTIYF	15	TRBV25-1	TRBJ1-3	-	-
TGTGCCATCAGGGGGGCGTCAACTAATGAAAAACTGTTTTTT	CAIRGASTNEKLFF	14	TRBV10-3	TRBJ1-4	once	-
TGTGCCAGCAGCGTCAACACAGGGCCCCGGAAAGGAGTCACCTTC	CASSVNTGPRKGVTF	15	TRBV9	TRBJ1-2	-	-
TGCGCCAGCAGCTTGGACCAGAATAATGAAAAACTGTTTTTT	CASSLDQNNEKLFF	14	TRBV5-1	TRBJ1-4	-	-
TGTGCCAGCACGGACGACAGAGGGGCCATTCAGTACTTC	CASTDDRGAIQYF	13	TRBV12-3/TRBV12-4	TRBJ2-4	-	-
TGCGCCAGCAGCTTAGGAGGGATCGATCAGCCCCAGCATTTT	CASSLGGIDQPQHF	14	TRBV5-1	TRBJ1-5	-	-
TGTGCCAGCAGTGTTGCCAGGGCCCTCAATCAGCCCCAGCATTTT	CASSVARALNQPQHF	15	TRBV2	TRBJ1-5	-	-
TGTGCCAGCAGCCAAGACCTGGCGGTTCCCGGGGAGCTGTTTTTT	CASSQDLAVPGELFF	15	TRBV14	TRBJ2-2	once	-
TGTGCCAGCAGCCAACCCCCGGACAGGGTTGAGTACAAGCAGTACTTC	CASSQPPDRVEYKQYF	16	TRBV6-6	TRBJ2-7	-	TRBD1
TGTGCCAGCAGCTCGCCCCCTCATGGCGCTGTAAACACTGAAGCTTTCTTT	CASSSPPHGAVNTEAFF	17	TRBV7-2	TRBJ1-1	-	-
TGTGCCAGCAGCCGGGAGATGTTAAACTATGGCTACACCTTC	CASSREMLNYGYTF	14	TRBV4-2	TRBJ1-2	-	-
TGTGCCAGCAGCCGTACAGGGAGCAATCAGCCCCAGCATTTT	CASSRTGSNQPQHF	14	TRBV5-8	TRBJ1-5	once	-
TGTGCCAGCAGCCTACGGTACACAGATACGCAGTATTTT	CASSLRYTDTQYF	13	TRBV11-2	TRBJ2-3	-	-
TGTGCCACCAGTGATAACGGGACACCCCAAGAGACCCAGTACTTC	CATSDNGTPQETQYF	15	TRBV24-1	TRBJ2-5	-	-
TGTGCCAGTAGTAGCAGGGCTTCAGCTTTCTTT	CASSSRASAFF	11	TRBV19	TRBJ1-1	-	-
TGTGCCAGCAGCCAAGATGGGGGAGATACGCAGTATTTT	CASSQDGGDTQYF	13	TRBV3-1/TRBV3-2	TRBJ2-3	-	-